The 18 T cell receptor beta chains given below trace back to one sample, sequenced in a study of early T cells in non-severe SARS-CoV-2 infection. In TCRdb, the 5' RACE reads were re-called with MiXCR into one record per CDR3 protein. The profile shows about 25,000 distinct CDR3 sequences, 4.5% to 5.5% of them singletons. The material sequenced was whole blood. These receptors were obtained from an adult who was a healthcare worker with PCR-confirmed SARS-CoV-2 infection or an uninfected control (not recorded which).

In this sample, this clonotype turned up a few times. V is TRBV25-1 and J is TRBJ2-5; 9 positions match TRBD1. The CDR3 is made up of 15 amino acids. Germline assignment: CDR1 MGHDK and CDR2 SYGVNS. Trimming took 2 bases from V and 4 from J; bases not matched to a gene: 5. The CDR3 sequence is CASSEAGTGLETQYF. For the CDR3, the DNA is TGTGCCAGCAGTGAAGCGGGGACAGGGTTAGAGACCCAGTACTTC.

This clonotype has at least ten counts. The chain is built from TRBV7-6 and TRBJ2-5; 7 nucleotides agree with TRBD2. CDR1 is SGHVS and CDR2 is FNYEAQ in the germline V gene. The CDR3 sequence is 16 residues long. V shed 2 bases, J shed 5 bases, and the junction held 11 bases outside the gene matches. CDR3 nucleotides: TGTGCCAGCAGCTTATCTAGCGGAGGGAGAAGGGAGACCCAGTACTTC. Translated, it gives CASSLSSGGRRETQYF.

This clonotype occurred many times. The chain carries TRBV20-1 and TRBJ2-7; the match to TRBD2 covers 8 bases. This CDR3 spans 15 amino acids. Germline V gene data show CDR1 as DFQATT and CDR2 as SNEGSKA (reference sequence). J gave up 7 bases and V 5 bases, and 16 bases lay outside the gene matches. The CDR3 spells CSAPSRGLGMGEQYF. The CDR3 DNA reads TGCAGTGCTCCTTCAAGGGGACTAGGGATGGGGGAGCAGTACTTC.

This clonotype came up many times. The J gene is TRBJ2-2, the V gene TRBV5-1; TRBD1 aligns across 7 bases. The V gene's germline CDR1 is SGHRS and CDR2 YFSETQ. The CDR3 is 15 amino acids. The ends lost 3 bases at V and 5 bases at J; junction bases unmatched: 7. The CDR3 loop reads CASSSRQGATGELFF. CDR3 in DNA: TGCGCCAGCAGCTCACGACAGGGTGCGACCGGGGAGCTGTTTTTT.

This clonotype has at least ten counts. The rearrangement uses TRBV7-8 and TRBJ2-5, with 7 bases aligning to TRBD1. The V gene's germline CDR1 is SGHVS and CDR2 FQNEAQ. Germline trimming cut 6 bases from V and 2 bases from J; bases unmatched to any gene: 9. The CDR3 is 15 amino acids. CDR3 sequence reads: CASRRRQGTQETQYF. In DNA form, the CDR3 reads TGTGCCAGCAGACGAAGACAGGGAACGCAAGAGACCCAGTACTTC.

This clonotype was recorded at least ten times. The V call is TRBV29-1, the J call TRBJ2-1, with TRBD2 matching over 9 bases. CDR1 and CDR2 from the germline V gene are SQVTM and ANQGSEA. The CDR3 contains 14 residues. J gave up 7 bases and V 4 bases, and 8 bases lay outside the gene matches. The CDR3 DNA reads TGCAGCGTTGTCGGTCTAGCGGGACGGAATGAGCAGTTCTTC. It translates to CSVVGLAGRNEQFF.

Many counts were recorded for this clonotype. The chain couples TRBV7-8 to TRBJ2-1; D is perhaps TRBD1 or TRBD2 (5 bases each). Germline CDR1 is SGHVS and CDR2 is FQNEAQ. The V and J ends lost 4 bases and 5 bases respectively, with 18 bases between them. The CDR3 contains 16 residues. CDR3 DNA sequence: TGTGCCAGCAGCTCCTTAACCGGGACCCCAGACAATGAGCAGTTCTTC. Protein sequence: CASSSLTGTPDNEQFF.

This clonotype was observed many times. V is TRBV4-2 and J is TRBJ2-3; 8 bases line up with TRBD2. J lost 0 bases, V lost 5 bases, and 1 base had no gene match. CDR3 size: 14 residues. CDR1 is LGHNA, CDR2 YNFKEQ, per germline. This CDR3 is CASSSSGSTDTQYF. The CDR3 bases are TGTGCCAGCAGCTCTAGCGGGAGCACAGATACGCAGTATTTT.

The V gene is TRBV7-2, the J gene TRBJ1-5; 7 bases match TRBD1. This CDR3 is 14 amino acids long. Germline V gene lookup returns CDR1 SGHTA and CDR2 FQGNSA. The trim removed 5 bases at V and 3 bases at J, leaving 4 bases unmatched. The CDR3 nucleotides are TGTGCCAGCAGCACAACAGGGGACAATCAGCCCCAGCATTTT. Protein product: CASSTTGDNQPQHF.

Ten or more counts support this clonotype. The chain has TRBV7-2 and TRBJ2-7; 10 nucleotides agree with TRBD2. The junction had 9 bases not matched to a gene; V was cut back by 5 bases and J by 2 bases. The CDR3 covers 16 residues. The germline V gene has CDR1 SGHTA and CDR2 FQGNSA. The CDR3 nucleotides are TGTGCCAGCAGCCCTATACTAGCGGGATACCCCTACGAGCAGTACTTC. Its translation is CASSPILAGYPYEQYF.

This clonotype was detected only a few times. The rearrangement joins TRBV11-2 to TRBJ2-7; 8 bases map to TRBD1. Germline CDR1 and CDR2: SGHAT and FQNNGV. The V segment lost 8 bases and the J segment 2 bases; nucleotides outside the gene matches: 5. The CDR3 is made up of 13 amino acids. The DNA for the CDR3 is TGTGCCAGCGGGAGACAGGGGACCTACGAGCAGTACTTC. It codes for CASGRQGTYEQYF.

This clonotype was counted ten times or more. This sequence joins TRBV20-1 and TRBJ2-1, with 9 bases aligning to TRBD2. In germline, CDR1 is DFQATT, CDR2 SNEGSKA (reference sequence). The CDR3 is 11 amino acids. Trimming cost V 6 bases and J 14 bases; bases outside gene matches: 8. The CDR3 sequence is CSAEPGLAKFF. The CDR3 nucleotides are TGCAGTGCAGAACCGGGACTAGCTAAGTTCTTC.

There are many counts of this clonotype. This sequence joins TRBV7-6 and TRBJ2-5, with a possible D match to TRBD2 (6 bases). The CDR3 has 13 residues. With 1 base removed from V and 4 bases from J, the gap between germline ends came to 7 bases. The germline V gene encodes CDR1 SGHVS and CDR2 FNYEAQ. The CDR3 protein is CASSLVGGETQYF. CDR3 DNA sequence: TGTGCCAGCAGCTTAGTGGGAGGAGAGACCCAGTACTTC.

At least ten counts were recorded for this clonotype. This chain joins TRBV28 and TRBJ2-3, with 9 nucleotides matching TRBD2. V shed 6 bases and J 2 bases; nucleotides not matched to a gene: 9. Germline loops: CDR1 MDHEN, CDR2 SYDVKM. The CDR3 has 16 residues. The CDR3 nucleotides are TGTGCCAGCAGCACCCACTCTAGCGGGGACACAGATACGCAGTATTTT. It encodes CASSTHSSGDTDTQYF.

In this sample, this clonotype turned up many times. The gene calls are TRBV5-1 and TRBJ2-1, with 7 nucleotides matching TRBD2. Germline-derived CDR1 and CDR2 are SGHRS and YFSETQ. This CDR3 is 16 amino acids long. The trim removed 4 bases at V and 0 bases at J, leaving 7 bases unmatched. The CDR3 nucleotides are TGCGCCAGCAGCGCCGGGACTACCCCCTCCTACAATGAGCAGTTCTTC. It translates to CASSAGTTPSYNEQFF.

This clonotype was counted a few times. J is TRBJ2-2 and V is TRBV12-3 or TRBV12-4, with TRBD1 matching 10 bases. There are 14 residues in the CDR3. Losses at the gene ends were 5 bases for V and 7 bases for J; bases not matched to a gene: 4. The CDR3 here is CASSPRDRGGELFF. DNA for the CDR3: TGTGCCAGCAGTCCTCGGGACAGGGGCGGGGAGCTGTTTTTT.

In this sample, this clonotype turned up many times. The chain has TRBV6-5 and TRBJ2-3; D remains ambiguous. The CDR3 spans 14 residues. V gave up 8 bases and J gave up 1 base, with 13 bases separating them. CDR1 and CDR2 from the germline V gene are MNHEY and SVGAGI. CDR3 DNA sequence: TGTGCCAGCGGTTTGGTAAAGGGCACAGATACGCAGTATTTT. It yields the protein CASGLVKGTDTQYF.

This clonotype was detected a few times. The chain recombines TRBV20-1 with TRBJ2-1; D could derive from TRBD1 or TRBD2 (6 bases each). Germline V gene sequence: CDR1 DFQATT, CDR2 SNEGSKA (reference sequence). The CDR3 is 15 residues long. Trimming took 6 bases from V and 4 from J, leaving 19 bases between them. The CDR3 nucleotides are TGCAGTGCCCGCTCTGGAGGGGGAGATTACAATGAGCAGTTCTTC. This translates into CSARSGGGDYNEQFF.